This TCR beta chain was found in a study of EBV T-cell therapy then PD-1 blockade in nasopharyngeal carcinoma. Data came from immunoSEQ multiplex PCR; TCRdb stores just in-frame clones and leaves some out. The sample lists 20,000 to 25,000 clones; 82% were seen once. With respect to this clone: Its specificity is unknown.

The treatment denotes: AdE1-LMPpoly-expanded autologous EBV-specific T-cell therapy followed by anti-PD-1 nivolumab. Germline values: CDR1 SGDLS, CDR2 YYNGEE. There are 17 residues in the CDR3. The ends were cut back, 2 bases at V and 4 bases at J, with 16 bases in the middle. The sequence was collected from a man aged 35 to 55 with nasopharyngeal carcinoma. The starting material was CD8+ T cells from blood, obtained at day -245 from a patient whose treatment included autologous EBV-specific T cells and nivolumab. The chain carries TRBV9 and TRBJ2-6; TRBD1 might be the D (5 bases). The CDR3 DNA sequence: TGTGCCAGCAGCGTCTCCCCAATTCGGACAGGGGCCAACGTCCTGACTTTC. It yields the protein CASSVSPIRTGANVLTF.